This is a list of T cell receptor beta chains from one sample in a study of T cells in Graves' hyperthyroidism and ophthalmopathy. TCRdb reanalysed the multiplex PCR reads using MiXCR and keeps one entry per CDR3 protein. The sample records hundreds of thousands of distinct CDR3 sequences, approximately 22% being singletons. What was sequenced was blood. The receptors come from a woman in her 70s with Graves' ophthalmopathy. Each CDR3 is given with its conserved first and last residue. The D gene is left open where the match is weak. The size of a clone is reported for some rows only, either as once, few or many, or as a class for expanded clones.

clone_size d_call j_call v_call cdr3_nt cdr3_aa
many NA TRBJ2-3 TRBV7-2 TGTGCCAGCAGCTCTCTAGGATTGGATACGCAGTATTTT CASSSLGLDTQYF
NA NA TRBJ2-3 TRBV3-1 TGTGCCAGCAGCCAAAGTTTCGGGGGATGGGGCACAGATACGCAGTATTTT CASSQSFGGWGTDTQYF
NA NA TRBJ2-1 TRBV20-1 TGCAGTGCTAGAAGCTATAACAATTTCGATGAGCAGTTCTTC CSARSYNNFDEQFF
few NA TRBJ2-1 TRBV20-1 TGCAGTGCTAGAGATCAGGGAGGCAAGAGAGACAATGAGCAGTTCTTC CSARDQGGKRDNEQFF
many TRBD2 TRBJ2-7 TRBV15 TGTGCCACCAGCAGAGAAGGACTAGCGGGAGGCCCTCCGAAAGAGCAGTACTTC CATSREGLAGGPPKEQYF
many NA TRBJ2-1 TRBV7-2 TGTGCCAGCAGCTTGGACTGGGACAATGAGCAGTTCTTC CASSLDWDNEQFF
many NA TRBJ2-5 TRBV7-2 TGTGCCAGCAGCTTTGTCGGAGAGACCCAGTACTTC CASSFVGETQYF
few NA TRBJ2-5 TRBV27 TGTGCCAGCAGTTTTTACCCGGGTCAGGGGGAGACCCAGTACTTC CASSFYPGQGETQYF
NA TRBD1 TRBJ1-4 TRBV5-5 TGTGCCAGCAGGGGGACAGGCCATAATGAAAAACTGTTTTTT CASRGTGHNEKLFF
many NA TRBJ2-5 TRBV3-1 TGTGCCAGCTCAAGGGAGACCCAGTACTTC CASSRETQYF
many NA TRBJ2-2 TRBV12-3/TRBV12-4 TGTGCCAGCACCAAGACTAGGGGGGCGACCGGGGAGCTGTTTTTT CASTKTRGATGELFF
NA NA TRBJ1-1 TRBV5-1 TGCGCCAGCGCTTTCACAGAGAACACTGAAGCTTTCTTT CASAFTENTEAFF
few NA TRBJ1-5 TRBV24-1 TGTGCCACCAGTGCCTCCGGGGTCAATCAGCCCCAGCATTTT CATSASGVNQPQHF
NA TRBD1 TRBJ2-5 TRBV7-3 TGTGCCAGCAGCCGCGGGACAGGGATAGGAGAGACCCAGTACTTC CASSRGTGIGETQYF
many NA TRBJ2-2 TRBV11-2 TGTGCCAGCAGCTTAGTCGTGTGGTTGAGTCGGACCGGGGAGCTGTTTTTT CASSLVVWLSRTGELFF
few TRBD1 TRBJ1-5 TRBV20-1 TGCAGTTTACAGGGGATGGGCAATCAGCCCCAGCATTTT CSLQGMGNQPQHF
NA NA TRBJ1-2 TRBV5-5 TGTGCCAGCAGCCGGGACCTAGTAAATAGTCATGGCTACACCTTC CASSRDLVNSHGYTF
NA NA TRBJ2-5 TRBV6-1 TGTGCCAGCAGGGCGACAGGGAGGGAGACCCAGTACTTC CASRATGRETQYF
NA TRBD1 TRBJ2-5 TRBV10-2 TGCGCCAGCAGCGCTGGGACAGACCAAGAGACCCAGTACTTC CASSAGTDQETQYF
few NA TRBJ2-7 TRBV6-1 TGTGCCAGCAGGCTAGGTGGGGCCACCTACGAGCAGTACTTC CASRLGGATYEQYF
NA NA TRBJ2-2 TRBV7-6 TGTGCCAGCAGCTCGCGAGGAGGGAGGTCGAACACCGGGGAGCTGTTTTTT CASSSRGGRSNTGELFF
NA NA TRBJ2-2 TRBV7-8 TGTGCCAGCAGCTCATCGGACAGCACCGGGGAGCTGTTTTTT CASSSSDSTGELFF
NA NA TRBJ2-2 TRBV7-9 TGTGCCAGCAGTCGGACTGGCGGGGTGAACACCGGGGAGCTGTTTTTT CASSRTGGVNTGELFF
few NA TRBJ2-5 TRBV7-9 TGTGCCAGCAGCTCTATAGGGGGTTTCGAGACCCAGTACTTC CASSSIGGFETQYF
many TRBD2 TRBJ2-5 TRBV6-1 TGTGCCAGCAGTGTACAACCGGGACTAGCGGGATCCCTCCACCAAGAGACCCAGTACTTC CASSVQPGLAGSLHQETQYF
NA NA TRBJ1-3 TRBV18 TGTGCCAGCTTCCCCTTCGTCGCGGCTGGAAACACCATATATTTT CASFPFVAAGNTIYF
NA NA TRBJ2-2 TRBV2 TGTGCCAGCAGTCCTTGGGAGGACACCGGGGAGCTGTTTTTT CASSPWEDTGELFF
NA NA TRBJ1-1 TRBV19 TGTGCGACGGTTGGACAGTACACTGAAGCTTTCTTT CATVGQYTEAFF
few TRBD2 TRBJ2-3 TRBV20-1 TGCAGTGCTAGCCGGCGGGAGCAGAGCACAGATACGCAGTATTTT CSASRREQSTDTQYF
NA TRBD2 TRBJ2-1 TRBV6-1 TGTGCCAGCAGGTCCATAGCGGGAGTGGTCAATGAGCAGTTCTTC CASRSIAGVVNEQFF
many TRBD2 TRBJ2-7 TRBV7-9 TGTGCCAGCAGCCGGGGCGGTGGGCGGGAGGCTTCCTACGAGCAGTACTTC CASSRGGGREASYEQYF
NA TRBD2 TRBJ2-7 TRBV7-9 TGTGCCAGCAGCTTAGGGGCGGGAGTGTCCCACGAGCAGTACTTC CASSLGAGVSHEQYF
many NA TRBJ2-5 TRBV11-2 TGTGCCAGCAGCACGGGACTCGTAGAACAAGAGACCCAGTACTTC CASSTGLVEQETQYF
NA TRBD2 TRBJ2-1 TRBV9 TGTGCCAGCAGCCCTCGGTGGGGACTAGCTCTCAATGAGCAGTTCTTC CASSPRWGLALNEQFF
many TRBD1 TRBJ2-3 TRBV18 TGTGCCAGCTCAACAGGGGGAGATACGCAGTATTTT CASSTGGDTQYF
NA TRBD1 TRBJ2-3 TRBV5-1 TGCGCCAGCAGCTTGCGGGACAGGGGTTACAGCACAGATACGCAGTATTTT CASSLRDRGYSTDTQYF
many TRBD1 TRBJ1-1 TRBV2 TGTGCCAGCCGCCTGGGGACAGGGCGGACAACTGAAGCTTTCTTT CASRLGTGRTTEAFF
NA NA TRBJ2-2 TRBV5-1 TGCGCCAGCAGCGCGGGCACGAACACCGGGGAGCTGTTTTTT CASSAGTNTGELFF
few NA TRBJ2-2 TRBV20-1 TGCAGTGCTAGCTTAGGAAGCGGGGAGCTGTTTTTT CSASLGSGELFF
NA NA TRBJ2-6 TRBV3-1 TGTGCCAGCAGCCAACGATGGCTGACAGTGTCTAGGGCCAACGTCCTGACTTTC CASSQRWLTVSRANVLTF
many NA TRBJ1-5 TRBV28 TGTGCCAGCAGTGAAGTAACAGGCGGCGGACAGCCCCAGCATTTT CASSEVTGGGQPQHF
NA TRBD2 TRBJ2-1 TRBV10-3 TGTGCCATCAGTGAGTCGACTAGCGGAGCTATCGGGGGGCAGTTCTTC CAISESTSGAIGGQFF
NA TRBD2 TRBJ2-2 TRBV4-1 TGCGCCAGCAGCCAGGACCCTCGAGCAGCGGGAGGTCGGACCGGGGAGCTGTTTTTT CASSQDPRAAGGRTGELFF
few TRBD2 TRBJ2-5 TRBV19 TGTGCCGTTAGCGGGAGGGCCCGAGAGACCCAGTACTTC CAVSGRARETQYF
NA NA TRBJ2-7 TRBV15 TGTGCCACCAGCAGAGATCAGGGCAGCCCAGGGGCCTACGAGCAGTACTTC CATSRDQGSPGAYEQYF
many TRBD2 TRBJ2-7 TRBV28 TGTGCCAGCGGCCCTAGCGGGAGGACCTACGAGCAGTACTTC CASGPSGRTYEQYF
NA TRBD1 TRBJ2-7 TRBV20-1 TGCAGTGCTAGCGGGGCAGGGGGCGGAAGCTCCTACGAGCAGTACTTC CSASGAGGGSSYEQYF
NA NA TRBJ2-1 TRBV4-1 TGCGCCAGCAGCCAAGAGGGGGAAAGCTACAATGAGCAGTTCTTC CASSQEGESYNEQFF
once TRBD1 TRBJ1-6 TRBV5-1 TGCGCCAGCAGCATCTGGACAGGGGGGAATTCACCCCTCCACTTT CASSIWTGGNSPLHF
NA NA TRBJ2-1 TRBV5-1 TGCGCCAGCAGTCCCACCGGGGCCGAACCTCACAATGAGCAGTTCTTC CASSPTGAEPHNEQFF
many NA TRBJ2-3 TRBV2 TGTGCCAGCACAGCCCTAGCGAAAGAAGATACGCAGTATTTT CASTALAKEDTQYF
many NA TRBJ2-3 TRBV7-3 TGTGCCAGCAGCTTAAGCGGGAAGACAGATACGCAGTATTTT CASSLSGKTDTQYF
NA NA TRBJ2-3 TRBV18 TGTGCCAGCTCCGGCGGCCGCACTGGAGATACGCAGTATTTT CASSGGRTGDTQYF
NA NA TRBJ2-7 TRBV10-3 TGTGCCATCAGTGATATGGGCGGGTCCTACGAGCAGTACTTC CAISDMGGSYEQYF
few TRBD1 TRBJ2-3 TRBV12-3/TRBV12-4 TGTGCCAGCAGTCAGGGGACAGGGGGCGGAACAGATACGCAGTATTTT CASSQGTGGGTDTQYF
NA NA TRBJ2-7 TRBV6-1 TGTGCCAGCATCCGCGGCCAGTTTGGGTACGAGCAGTACTTC CASIRGQFGYEQYF
few TRBD1 TRBJ1-2 TRBV9 TGTGCCAGCAGCCGGGACAGGGACAACTATGGCTACACCTTC CASSRDRDNYGYTF
few NA TRBJ1-1 TRBV18 TGTGCCAGCTCGGGGATTCCCACTGAAGCTTTCTTT CASSGIPTEAFF
NA TRBD1 TRBJ2-1 TRBV7-3 TGTGCCAGCAGCCTTCTGTCTGGGACAGGGGGACCTTACAATGAGCAGTTCTTC CASSLLSGTGGPYNEQFF
NA NA TRBJ2-7 TRBV5-6 TGTGCCAGCAGCTTTTGGGGGGTGTGGGAGCAGTACTTC CASSFWGVWEQYF